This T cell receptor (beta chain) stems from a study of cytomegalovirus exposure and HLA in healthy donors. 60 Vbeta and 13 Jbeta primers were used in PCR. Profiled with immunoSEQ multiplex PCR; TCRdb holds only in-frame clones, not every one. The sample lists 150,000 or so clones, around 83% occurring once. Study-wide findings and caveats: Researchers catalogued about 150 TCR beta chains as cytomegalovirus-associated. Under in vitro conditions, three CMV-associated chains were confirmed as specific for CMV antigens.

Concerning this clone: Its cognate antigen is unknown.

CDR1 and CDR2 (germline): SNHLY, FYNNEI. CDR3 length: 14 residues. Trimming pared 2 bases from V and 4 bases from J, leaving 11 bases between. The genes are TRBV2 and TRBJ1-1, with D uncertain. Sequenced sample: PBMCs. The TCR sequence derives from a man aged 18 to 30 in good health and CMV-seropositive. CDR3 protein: CASSESQWLTEAFF. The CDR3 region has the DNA TGTGCCAGCAGTGAATCACAGTGGCTCACTGAAGCTTTCTTT.